Listed below are T cell receptor beta chains from one sample, sequenced in a study of Tregs in tolerant kidney transplant recipients. Some clones are missing from TCRdb's copy, which holds only in-frame ones; the method was immunoSEQ multiplex PCR. Among several thousand clones listed, 34% were seen once. No antigens are known for them. This sample comprised CD8+ T cells from blood cultured with allogeneic cells, obtained before the transplant. These TCRs come from a human patient who received a combined kidney and bone marrow transplant. CDR3s include the opening cysteine and the closing phenylalanine or tryptophan.

V gene | CDR3 protein
TRBV11-3 | CASSLQGAREQYF
TRBV27 | CASSSMEDSFNSPLHF
TRBV11-2 | CASSLDLRGSGTDTQYF
TRBV27 | CASSIQGLGNTEAFF
TRBV27 | CASSFLLAAGTGELFF
TRBV13 | CASSQRVAGGDDGYTF
TRBV19 | CASSTLPGLAAEQYF
TRBV13 | CASSLRGINNSPLHF
TRBV7-6 | CASSLGQGANQPQHF
TRBV6-1 | CASCGGNRPYEQYF
TRBV7-2 | CASSLVPDRVTEAFF
TRBV5-5 | CASSLTPRVADTQYF
TRBV27 | CASSFGGELFF
TRBV9 | CASSVVAGAYTGELFF
TRBV18 | CASSPTPSGKDEQFF
TRBV5-1 | CASSRGQMYTEAFF
TRBV7-9 | CASSKDPGQLNTEAFF
TRBV6-6 | CASSSTLSYEQYF
TRBV27 | CASSLLGASGANVLTF
TRBV15 | CATSPGVPGELFF